The clone carrying this T cell receptor (beta chain) was counted a few times. Antigen unknown. These data belong to a study of beta chain features in type 1 diabetes. The CDR3 consists of 15 residues. Germline V gene lookup returns CDR1 SNHLY and CDR2 FYNNEI. The trim removed 2 bases at V and 3 bases at J, leaving 5 bases unmatched. Expressed TCRB transcripts were sequenced because the isolated RNA had all been reverse transcribed beforehand. Using immunoSEQ multiplex PCR, the repertoire was profiled, and TCRdb retains in-frame clones only, with some absent. In the table there are about 160,000 clones, around 9.7% of which are singletons. Study-level results: Shortening of TCRB CDR3s, moderate but significant, appeared in all four CD4+ subsets of Type 1 diabetes patients.

The TCR originated in a woman in her 30s with type 1 diabetes. The sequenced sample was central memory CD4+ T cells from blood. The chain uses TRBV2 and TRBJ2-5; 8 positions agree with TRBD2. The CDR3 loop reads CASSEPRAGEETQYF. CDR3 DNA: TGTGCCAGCAGTGAACCCCGAGCGGGAGAAGAGACCCAGTACTTC.